A selection of T cell receptor beta chains follows, all from one sample in a study of blood T cell repertoires in COVID-19. Profiled with immunoSEQ multiplex PCR; TCRdb holds only in-frame clones, not every one. Here the sample spans about 200,000 clones, roughly 90% being singletons. The sequenced material came from peripheral blood. Source of these receptors: a woman in her forties or fifties with acute or convalescent COVID-19. The CDR3 runs from the conserved cysteine through the conserved F or W. D genes are given only for firm matches. Only some rows state a clone size, as once, few, many or a class for expanded clones.

V gene,clone size,J gene,D gene,CDR3 protein,CDR3 DNA
TRBV4-3,once,TRBJ2-1,-,CASRLDHEQFF,TGCGCCAGCAGGCTAGACCATGAGCAGTTCTTC
TRBV3-1/TRBV3-2,-,TRBJ1-1,-,CASSQGQVNTEAFF,TGTGCCAGCAGCCAAGGACAGGTGAACACTGAAGCTTTCTTT
TRBV4-3,-,TRBJ1-3,-,CASSQDLSNTIYF,TGCGCCAGCAGCCAAGATTTATCAAACACCATATATTTT
TRBV5-1,-,TRBJ2-1,-,CASSWRPAVLSNEQFF,TGCGCCAGCAGCTGGAGACCCGCCGTTCTTAGCAATGAGCAGTTCTTC
TRBV7-2,-,TRBJ2-4,-,CASSLGGEPKNIQYF,TGTGCCAGCAGCTTAGGGGGGGAGCCCAAAAACATTCAGTACTTC
TRBV9,-,TRBJ1-6,-,CASSRTGNSPLHF,TGTGCCAGCAGCCGAACAGGGAATTCACCCCTCCACTTT
TRBV6-4,once,TRBJ2-7,TRBD2,CASSDWGTGRGGRSSYEQYF,TGTGCCAGCAGTGACTGGGGCACAGGGCGGGGCGGGAGGAGCTCCTACGAGCAGTACTTC
TRBV29-1,-,TRBJ2-6,TRBD1,CSVRQGDSGANVLTF,TGCAGCGTCCGACAGGGGGACAGTGGAGCCAACGTCCTGACTTTC
TRBV27,-,TRBJ1-3,-,CASSPQRNPGNTIYF,TGTGCCAGCAGTCCCCAGAGGAATCCTGGAAACACCATATATTTT
TRBV7-9,-,TRBJ2-2,TRBD2,CASSFLAGEAGELFF,TGTGCCAGCAGCTTTCTAGCGGGAGAAGCCGGGGAGCTGTTTTTT
TRBV6-5,once,TRBJ2-7,TRBD2,CASRWGGTGEQYF,TGTGCCAGCAGATGGGGGGGTACGGGCGAGCAGTACTTC
TRBV29-1,-,TRBJ2-7,-,CSVGDLPGVYEQYF,TGCAGCGTTGGAGATCTCCCCGGGGTCTACGAGCAGTACTTC
TRBV18,-,TRBJ2-3,TRBD2,CASSRAGGGTDTQYF,TGTGCCAGCTCCCGAGCCGGGGGGGGAACAGATACGCAGTATTTT
TRBV13,-,TRBJ1-1,TRBD1,CASSFSDRGYEAFF,TGTGCCAGCAGCTTCTCGGACAGGGGTTATGAAGCTTTCTTT
TRBV6-1,-,TRBJ1-2,-,CASSEAKFRGYTF,TGTGCCAGCAGTGAAGCGAAGTTCCGGGGCTACACCTTC
TRBV6-5,-,TRBJ2-3,TRBD1,CASSSGQAGDTQYF,TGTGCCAGCAGTTCGGGACAGGCCGGCGATACGCAGTATTTT
TRBV7-2,-,TRBJ1-5,-,CASSLAPTGKNQPQHF,TGTGCCAGCAGCTTAGCACCTACAGGGAAGAATCAGCCCCAGCATTTT
TRBV2,-,TRBJ2-3,TRBD2,CASTKLPSGGYTDTQYF,TGTGCCAGCACCAAGCTCCCTAGCGGGGGGTACACAGATACGCAGTATTTT
TRBV14,once,TRBJ2-2,TRBD1,CASSQVQGYPGELFF,TGTGCCAGCAGCCAAGTACAGGGGTACCCCGGGGAGCTGTTTTTT
TRBV5-6,-,TRBJ1-1,-,CASSTYRVWNTEAFF,TGTGCCAGCAGCACCTACAGGGTTTGGAACACTGAAGCTTTCTTT
TRBV25-1,-,TRBJ1-1,TRBD1,CASSEWTGEAFF,TGTGCCAGCAGTGAATGGACAGGGGAAGCTTTCTTT
TRBV19,-,TRBJ1-1,-,CASSWEGTNTEAFF,TGTGCCAGTAGTTGGGAGGGGACGAACACTGAAGCTTTCTTT